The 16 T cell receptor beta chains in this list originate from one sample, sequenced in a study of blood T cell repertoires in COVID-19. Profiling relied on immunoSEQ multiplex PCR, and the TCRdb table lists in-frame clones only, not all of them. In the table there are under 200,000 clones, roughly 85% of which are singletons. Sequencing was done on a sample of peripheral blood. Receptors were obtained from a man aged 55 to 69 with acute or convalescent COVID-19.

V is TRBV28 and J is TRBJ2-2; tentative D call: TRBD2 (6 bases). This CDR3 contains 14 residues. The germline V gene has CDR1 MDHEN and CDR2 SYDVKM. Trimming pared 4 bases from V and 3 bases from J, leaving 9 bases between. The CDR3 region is CASSSGGYTGELFF. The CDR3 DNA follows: TGTGCCAGCAGTTCCGGAGGGTACACCGGGGAGCTGTTTTTT.

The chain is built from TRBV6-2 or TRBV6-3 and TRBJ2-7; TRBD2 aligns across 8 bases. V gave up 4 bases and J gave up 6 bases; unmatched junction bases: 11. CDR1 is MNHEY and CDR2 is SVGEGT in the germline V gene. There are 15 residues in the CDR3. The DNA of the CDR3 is TGTGCCAGCAGTTCACAGCGGGAGTGGGTTGGCGAGCAGTACTTC. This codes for CASSSQREWVGEQYF.

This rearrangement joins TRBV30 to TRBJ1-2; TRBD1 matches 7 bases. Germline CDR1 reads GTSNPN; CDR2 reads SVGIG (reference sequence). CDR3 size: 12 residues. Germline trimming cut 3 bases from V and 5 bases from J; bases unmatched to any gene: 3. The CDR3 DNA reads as TGTGCCTGGAGGCTACAGGGGTATGGCTACACCTTC. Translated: CAWRLQGYGYTF.

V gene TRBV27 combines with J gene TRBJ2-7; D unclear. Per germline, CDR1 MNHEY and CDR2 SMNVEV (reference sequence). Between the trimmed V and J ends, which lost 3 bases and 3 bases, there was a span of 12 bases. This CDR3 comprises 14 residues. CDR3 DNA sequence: TGTGCCAGCAGTTTTTGGGCCCCTTTCTACGAGCAGTACTTC. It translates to CASSFWAPFYEQYF.

The chain's CDR3 is CASSPQGGNTEAFF. DNA of the CDR3: TGCGCCAGCAGCCCGCAGGGAGGGAACACTGAAGCTTTCTTT. The chain employs TRBV5-1 and TRBJ1-1, with D tentatively TRBD1 (5 bases). This CDR3 comprises 14 residues. The germline gives CDR1 SGHRS, CDR2 YFSETQ. V was cut by 4 bases and J by 1 base, with 11 bases left in between.

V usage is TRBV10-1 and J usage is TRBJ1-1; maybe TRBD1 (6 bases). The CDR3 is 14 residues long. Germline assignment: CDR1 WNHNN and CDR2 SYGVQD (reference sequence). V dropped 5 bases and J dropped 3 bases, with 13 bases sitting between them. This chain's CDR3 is CASSYTQGYTEAFF. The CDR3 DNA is TGCGCCAGCAGTTACACTCAGGGGTACACTGAAGCTTTCTTT.

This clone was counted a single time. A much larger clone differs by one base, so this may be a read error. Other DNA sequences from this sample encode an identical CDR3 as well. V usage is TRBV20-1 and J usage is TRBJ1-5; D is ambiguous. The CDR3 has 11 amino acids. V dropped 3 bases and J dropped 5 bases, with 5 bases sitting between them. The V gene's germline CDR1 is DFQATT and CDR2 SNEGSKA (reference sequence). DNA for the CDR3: TGCAGTGCTAGCCCGGATCAGCCCCAGCATTTT. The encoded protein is CSASPDQPQHF.

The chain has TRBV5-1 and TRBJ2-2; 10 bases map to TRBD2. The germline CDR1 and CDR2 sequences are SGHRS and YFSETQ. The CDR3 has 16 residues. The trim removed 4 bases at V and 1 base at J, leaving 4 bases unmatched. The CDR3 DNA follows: TGCGCCAGCAGCGGAGGACTAGCGGAGAACACCGGGGAGCTGTTTTTT. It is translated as CASSGGLAENTGELFF. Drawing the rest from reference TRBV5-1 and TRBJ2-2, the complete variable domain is KAGVTQTPRYLIKTRGQQVTLSCSPISGHRSVSWYQQTPGQGLQFLFEYFSETQRNKGNFPGRFSGRQFSNSRSEMNVSTLELGDSALYLCASSGGLAENTGELFFGEGSRLTVL.

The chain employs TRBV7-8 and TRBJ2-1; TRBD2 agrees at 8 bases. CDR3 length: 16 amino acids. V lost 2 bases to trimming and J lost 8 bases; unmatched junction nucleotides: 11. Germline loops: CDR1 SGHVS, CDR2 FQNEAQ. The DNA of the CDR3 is TGTGCCAGCAGCTTACGCGGCGGGAGGCCTTTAGATGAGCAGTTCTTC. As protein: CASSLRGGRPLDEQFF.

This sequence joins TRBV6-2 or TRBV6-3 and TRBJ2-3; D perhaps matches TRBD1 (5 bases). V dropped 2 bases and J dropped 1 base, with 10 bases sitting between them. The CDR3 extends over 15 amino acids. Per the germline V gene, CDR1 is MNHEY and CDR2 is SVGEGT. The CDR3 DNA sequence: TGTGCCAGCAGTTACGGGGCGGCCGGCACAGATACGCAGTATTTT. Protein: CASSYGAAGTDTQYF.

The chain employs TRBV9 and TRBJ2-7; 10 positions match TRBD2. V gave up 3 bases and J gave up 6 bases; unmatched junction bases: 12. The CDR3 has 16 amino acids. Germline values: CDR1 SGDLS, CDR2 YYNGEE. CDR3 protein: CASSDPRTSGIGEQYF. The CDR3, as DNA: TGTGCCAGCAGCGACCCGAGAACTAGCGGGATCGGCGAGCAGTACTTC.

The CDR3 sequence: CATSDPGLAGVPGELFF. The DNA of the CDR3 is TGTGCCACCAGTGACCCAGGACTAGCGGGAGTCCCCGGGGAGCTGTTTTTT. This sequence joins TRBV24-1 and TRBJ2-2; 13 bases line up with TRBD2. The CDR3 runs to 17 residues. Germline V lookup: CDR1 KGHDR, CDR2 SFDVKD. Germline trimming cut 4 bases from V and 6 bases from J; bases unmatched to any gene: 7.

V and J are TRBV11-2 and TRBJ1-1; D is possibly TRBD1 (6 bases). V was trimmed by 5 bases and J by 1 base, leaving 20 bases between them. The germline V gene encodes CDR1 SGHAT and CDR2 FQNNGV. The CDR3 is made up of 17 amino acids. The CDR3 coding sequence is TGTGCCAGCAGCCAGGACAGTGCCGCCTTAGGGAACACTGAAGCTTTCTTT. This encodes CASSQDSAALGNTEAFF.

CDR3 DNA sequence: TGTGCCAGCAGTTTAGTCAGAGATACGCAGTATTTT. Its translation: CASSLVRDTQYF. The chain couples TRBV12-3 or TRBV12-4 to TRBJ2-3; no clear D. The CDR3 totals 12 residues. Trimming shortened V by 1 base and J by 5 bases, and 4 bases separated the two germline ends.

CDR3 nucleotide sequence: TGTGCCAGCAGCCAAGCGGGGTCACAGTTCTTC. Amino acid sequence: CASSQAGSQFF. The V gene is TRBV3-1 (or the pseudogene TRBV3-2), the J gene TRBJ2-1; TRBD2 is a possible D gene (5 bases). The CDR3 has 11 amino acids. Between the trimmed V and J ends, which lost 1 base and 13 bases, there was a span of 8 bases. Per germline, CDR1 LGHDT and CDR2 YNNKEL (reference sequence).

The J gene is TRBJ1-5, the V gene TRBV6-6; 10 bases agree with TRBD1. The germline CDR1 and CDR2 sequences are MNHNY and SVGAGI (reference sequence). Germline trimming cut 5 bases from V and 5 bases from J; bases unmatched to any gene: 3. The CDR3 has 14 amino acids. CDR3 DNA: TGTGCCAGCAGTCGGACAGGGGGAGATCAGCCCCAGCATTTT. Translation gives CASSRTGGDQPQHF.